This T cell receptor (beta chain) was obtained from a study of shared clonotypes between healthy human individuals (dated by TCRdb to between 2020 and 2021). In terms of the full investigation: The cohort comprised a couple of women and a few men aged 18 to 49 years. For each donor, three plates each were used for CD4 naive and CD4 memory, two plates were used for CD8 naive, and one plate was used for CD8 memory. Blood TCR repertoires of about five healthy adults were deeply sequenced to estimate repertoire size and the extent of clonotype sharing between individuals. To increase sequencing depth and limit assay-specific biases, TCR repertoire library preparation and sequencing were carried out by different laboratories using diverse techniques. Leukapheresis yielded between about 0.94 and 8.9 billion PBMCs per donor. Points the paper makes about the study in general: Higher generation probabilities were observed for clonotypes shared by all four sorted-subset donors than for non-shared clonotypes. About 5% of naive CD4, 3.5% of naive CD8, approximately 2% of memory CD4, and 0.4% of memory CD8 clonotypes were shared across several donors. Rarefaction of sorted-subset datasets indicated incomplete sequencing despite the large sequencing depth. Naive subsets generally had larger estimated clonotype richness than memory subsets. The genetic and exposure-history diversity represented was limited by the small number of donors. Based on pairwise subsampling, the degree of clonotype sharing among donors was expected to be affected by sequencing depth. Sampling was restricted to blood, and TCR repertoires in tissue are likely to differ from TCR repertoires in blood.

CDR1 and CDR2, per the germline V gene, are MNHEY and SVGAGI. Relative to germline, V is 2 bases shorter and J is 5 bases shorter, with 18 bases between their ends. CDR3 length: 16 amino acids, cysteine to phenylalanine. Just CDR3 DNA is preserved here, 48 bases in frame from base 1. Using the deep immunoSEQ assay, TCR CDR3 regions were amplified from genomic DNA by multiplex PCR. For each cell subset, the extracted genomic DNA was distributed evenly across all wells of several immunoSEQ 96-well plates, and each plate served as one replicate. Each replicate PCR for sorted subsets received about 210 ng genomic DNA, equal to tens of thousands of T cell genomes. Purified libraries were measured with a Qubit 3.0 fluorometer, size-checked on a Bioanalyzer 2100, and measured again with the KAPA Library Quantification kit. Each immunoSEQ 96-well plate was sequenced on its own single-read 150-cycle Illumina NextSeq 550 flow cell. The original pipeline was this. Because the immunoSEQ output included only junctional sequences and no quality scores, the filtering could not be the same as the filtering used for full-length reads. Sequences were annotated with PyIR, a Python wrapper for IgBLAST v1.9, using IMGT germline references to assign V/J genes and CDR3. Reads were filtered out if the reads had weak V/J assignments (E-value above 1e-6), no CDR3, stop codons, out-of-frame junctions, or ambiguous translated residues. V3J clonotypes were defined by identical inferred V gene, J gene, and CDR3 amino acid sequence. To compute the percentage overlap between repertoires, the number of shared unique clonotypes was divided by the size of the smaller repertoire. Three approaches were used to assess repertoire richness: RTK rarefaction, the Chao1 estimator, and Recon v2.1 estimates of unobserved clonotypes. Generation probabilities were computed with OLGA for all TCRbeta clonotypes obtained by the gDNA method from several donors. Held by TCRdb, this immuneACCESS table contains in-frame sequences only and omits some clones. Under half of the omission traces to an unresolved V gene where checked; the cause of the rest is unknown. V and J calls and clone size are those listed in that table; D and trimming were worked out from the DNA. Within this sample are 2 million to 2.5 million clones, with about 94% of them counted one time only. The top ten hold around 1.1% of the sample.

Worth noting for this clone: Its antigen has not been determined. It has no much larger one-base neighbor in the sample; base qualities were not kept.

CD8 naive samples consisted of CD45RO-negative cells that were positively selected for CCR7, yielding a CD45RA+CCR7+ population without TemRA cells. Donors were healthy HIV-negative adults with no recently reported acute infections or vaccinations. Every donor was a Caucasian adult residing in Nashville, Tennessee, USA. Blood was obtained by leukapheresis, after which PBMCs were separated by Ficoll-Histopaque density gradient centrifugation and cryopreserved in liquid nitrogen vapor phase. Analytical flow cytometry was used to check the purity and quantity of every magnetically sorted T cell population. Genomic DNA was isolated from every sorted fraction and measured by UV absorbance on a Nanodrop 2000c.

Sequencing used naive CD8+ T cells sorted from blood. Reading the label with the study, this specimen's cell subset or site is: CD45RA+CCR7+. The chain joins TRBV6-5 to TRBJ2-5; 5 matching bases give a weak D call of TRBD2. The source of this sequence is a man between 18 and 29 years old in good health. The CDR3: CASSYAGTTDGETQYF. The DNA is TGTGCCAGCAGTTACGCGGGCACGACCGACGGGGAGACCCAGTACTTC.